This TCR beta chain was identified in a study of blood T cell repertoires in COVID-19. Study overall: Samples representing acute and convalescent COVID-19 were sourced from the United States, Italy and Spain. In each case, the material was cDNA or gDNA derived from T cells, B-cell-depleted T cells, or PBMCs.

The CDR3 totals 15 residues. The V gene lost 3 bases and the J gene lost 3 bases, with 12 bases spanning the gap. Germline V gene sequence: CDR1 SGDLS, CDR2 YYNGEE. Produced via immunoSEQ multiplex PCR; TCRdb's table is partial and in-frame only. Of 150,000 to 200,000 clones in the sample, 80% to 90% were seen once. The sample consisted of peripheral blood. The clonotype originates from a woman between 45 and 65 years old with acute or convalescent COVID-19. This chain joins TRBV9 and TRBJ2-2; D is perhaps TRBD1 (5 bases). Here the CDR3 DNA reads TGTGCCAGCAGCGCCCCCGACAGACACACCGGGGAGCTGTTTTTT. It specifies CASSAPDRHTGELFF.